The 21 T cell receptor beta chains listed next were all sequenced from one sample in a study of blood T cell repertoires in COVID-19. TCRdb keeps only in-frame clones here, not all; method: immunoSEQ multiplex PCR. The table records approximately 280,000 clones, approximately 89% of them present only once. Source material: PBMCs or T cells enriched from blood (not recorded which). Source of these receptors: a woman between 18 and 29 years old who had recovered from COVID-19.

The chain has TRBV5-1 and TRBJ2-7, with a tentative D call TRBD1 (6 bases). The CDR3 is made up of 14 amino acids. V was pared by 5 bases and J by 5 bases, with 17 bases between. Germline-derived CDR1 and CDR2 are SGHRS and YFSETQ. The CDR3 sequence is CASRQGSGLDEQYF. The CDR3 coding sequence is TGCGCCAGCAGACAGGGATCCGGACTGGACGAGCAGTACTTC.

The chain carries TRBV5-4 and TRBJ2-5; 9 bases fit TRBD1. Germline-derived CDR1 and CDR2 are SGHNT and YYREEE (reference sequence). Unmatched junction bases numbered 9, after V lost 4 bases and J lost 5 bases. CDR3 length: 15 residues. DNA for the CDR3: TGTGCCAGCAGCCTTCCCGGGACAGGGAAGGAGACCCAGTACTTC. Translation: CASSLPGTGKETQYF.

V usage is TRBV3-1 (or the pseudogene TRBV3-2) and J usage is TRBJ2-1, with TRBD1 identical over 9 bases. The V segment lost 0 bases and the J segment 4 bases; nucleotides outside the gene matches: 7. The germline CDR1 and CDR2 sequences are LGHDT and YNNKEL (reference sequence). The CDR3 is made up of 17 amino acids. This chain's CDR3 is CASSQEALGTGYNEQFF. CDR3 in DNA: TGTGCCAGCAGCCAAGAGGCGTTGGGGACAGGGTACAATGAGCAGTTCTTC.

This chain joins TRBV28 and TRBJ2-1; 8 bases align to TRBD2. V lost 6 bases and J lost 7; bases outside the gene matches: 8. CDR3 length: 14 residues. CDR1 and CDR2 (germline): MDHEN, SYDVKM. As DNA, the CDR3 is TGTGCCAGCAGGCACCCGGGACTAGGAAATGAGCAGTTCTTC. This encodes CASRHPGLGNEQFF.

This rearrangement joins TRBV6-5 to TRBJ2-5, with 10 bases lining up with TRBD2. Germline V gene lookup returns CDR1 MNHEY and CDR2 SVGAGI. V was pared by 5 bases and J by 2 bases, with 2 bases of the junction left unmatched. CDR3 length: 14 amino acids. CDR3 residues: CASSTLAGQETQYF. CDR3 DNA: TGTGCCAGCAGTACACTAGCGGGGCAAGAGACCCAGTACTTC.

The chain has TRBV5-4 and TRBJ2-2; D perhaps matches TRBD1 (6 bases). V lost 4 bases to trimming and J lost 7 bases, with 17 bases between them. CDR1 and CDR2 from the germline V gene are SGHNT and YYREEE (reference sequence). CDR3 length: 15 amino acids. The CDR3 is CASSPRKIGGGELFF. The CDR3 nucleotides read TGTGCCAGCAGCCCGAGAAAGATAGGGGGCGGGGAGCTGTTTTTT.

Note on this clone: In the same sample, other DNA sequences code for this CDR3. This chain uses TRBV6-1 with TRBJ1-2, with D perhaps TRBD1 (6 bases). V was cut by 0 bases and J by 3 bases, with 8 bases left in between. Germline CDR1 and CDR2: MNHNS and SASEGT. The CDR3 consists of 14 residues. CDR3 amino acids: CASSEAGQHYGYTF. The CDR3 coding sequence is TGTGCCAGCAGTGAAGCAGGACAGCACTATGGCTACACCTTC.

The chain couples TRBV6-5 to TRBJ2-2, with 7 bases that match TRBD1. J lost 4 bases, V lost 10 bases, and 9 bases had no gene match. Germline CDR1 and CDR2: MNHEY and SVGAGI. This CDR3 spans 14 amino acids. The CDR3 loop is CATRSGGITGELFF. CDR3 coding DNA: TGTGCCACCCGGTCAGGGGGAATCACCGGGGAGCTGTTTTTT.

DNA for the CDR3: TGTGCCAGCACACTTCGGGGGGGAATTGGAAAACTGTTTTTT. It yields the protein CASTLRGGIGKLFF. The chain combines TRBV5-6 with TRBJ1-4, with a possible D match to TRBD1 (5 bases). The CDR3 has 14 amino acids. Germline V gene sequence: CDR1 SGHDT, CDR2 YYEEEE. The V end lost 6 bases, the J end lost 10 bases, and 19 bases lay between the germline ends.

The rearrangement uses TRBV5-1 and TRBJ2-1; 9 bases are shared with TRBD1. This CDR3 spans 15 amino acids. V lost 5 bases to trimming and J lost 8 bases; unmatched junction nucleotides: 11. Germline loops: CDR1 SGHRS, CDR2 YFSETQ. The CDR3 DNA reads TGCGCCAGCAGGGGGGGACAGGGAATTATTGATGAGCAGTTCTTC. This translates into CASRGGQGIIDEQFF.

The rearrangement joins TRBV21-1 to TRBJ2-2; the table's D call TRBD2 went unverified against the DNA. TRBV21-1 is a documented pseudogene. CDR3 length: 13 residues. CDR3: CASGKRDTGELFF. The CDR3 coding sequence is TGTGCCAGCGGGAAGCGGGACACCGGGGAGCTGTTTTTT.

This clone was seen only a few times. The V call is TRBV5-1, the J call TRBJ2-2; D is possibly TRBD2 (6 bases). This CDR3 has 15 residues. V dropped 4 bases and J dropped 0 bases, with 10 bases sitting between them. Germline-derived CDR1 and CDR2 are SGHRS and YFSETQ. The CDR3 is CASSPGGPNTGELFF. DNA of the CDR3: TGCGCCAGCAGCCCCGGGGGTCCGAACACCGGGGAGCTGTTTTTT.

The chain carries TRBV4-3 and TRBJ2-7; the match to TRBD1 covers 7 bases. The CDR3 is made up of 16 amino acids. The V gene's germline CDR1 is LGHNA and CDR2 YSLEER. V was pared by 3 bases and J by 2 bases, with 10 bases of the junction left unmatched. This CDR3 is CASSHAPGQMTYEQYF. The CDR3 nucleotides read TGCGCCAGCAGCCACGCCCCGGGACAGATGACCTACGAGCAGTACTTC.

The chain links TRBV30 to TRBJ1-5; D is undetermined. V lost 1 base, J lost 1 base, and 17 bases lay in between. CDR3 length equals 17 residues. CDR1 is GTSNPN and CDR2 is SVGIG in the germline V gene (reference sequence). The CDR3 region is CAWSAATGKGSNQPQHF. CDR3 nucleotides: TGTGCCTGGAGTGCCGCGACGGGGAAGGGAAGCAATCAGCCCCAGCATTTT.

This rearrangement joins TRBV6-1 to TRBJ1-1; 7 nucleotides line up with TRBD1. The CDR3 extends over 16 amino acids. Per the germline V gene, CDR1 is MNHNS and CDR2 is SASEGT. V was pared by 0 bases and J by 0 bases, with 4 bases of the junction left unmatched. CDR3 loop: CASSEAVTGLNTEAFF. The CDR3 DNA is TGTGCCAGCAGTGAAGCTGTGACAGGGCTGAACACTGAAGCTTTCTTT.

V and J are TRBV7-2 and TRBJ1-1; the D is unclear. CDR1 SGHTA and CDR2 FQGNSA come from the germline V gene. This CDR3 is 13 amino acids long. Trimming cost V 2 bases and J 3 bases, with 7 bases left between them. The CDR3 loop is CASSLYPDTEAFF. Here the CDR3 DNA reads TGTGCCAGCAGCTTATACCCAGACACTGAAGCTTTCTTT. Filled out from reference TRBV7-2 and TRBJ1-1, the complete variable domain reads GAGVSQSPSNKVTEKGKDVELRCDPISGHTALYWYRQSLGQGLEFLIYFQGNSAPDKSGLPSDRFSAERTGGSVSTLTIQRTQQEDSAVYLCASSLYPDTEAFFGQGTRLTVV.

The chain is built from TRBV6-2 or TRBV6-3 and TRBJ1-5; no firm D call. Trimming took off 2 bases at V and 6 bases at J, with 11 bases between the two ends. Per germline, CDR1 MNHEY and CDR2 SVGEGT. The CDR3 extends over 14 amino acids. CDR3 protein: CASSYQLGSQPQHF. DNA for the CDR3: TGTGCCAGCAGTTACCAACTCGGTAGTCAGCCCCAGCATTTT.

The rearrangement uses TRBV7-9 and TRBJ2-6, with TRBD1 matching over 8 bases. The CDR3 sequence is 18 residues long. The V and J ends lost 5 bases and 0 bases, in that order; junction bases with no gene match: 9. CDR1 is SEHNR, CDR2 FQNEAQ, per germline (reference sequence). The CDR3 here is CASSRRTGQSSGANVLTF. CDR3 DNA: TGTGCCAGCAGCCGGAGGACAGGGCAAAGCTCTGGGGCCAACGTCCTGACTTTC. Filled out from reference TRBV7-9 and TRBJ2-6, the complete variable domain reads DTGVSQNPRHKITKRGQNVTFRCDPISEHNRLYWYRQTLGQGPEFLTYFQNEAQLEKSRLLSDRFSAERPKGSFSTLEIQRTEQGDSAMYLCASSRRTGQSSGANVLTFGAGSRLTVL.

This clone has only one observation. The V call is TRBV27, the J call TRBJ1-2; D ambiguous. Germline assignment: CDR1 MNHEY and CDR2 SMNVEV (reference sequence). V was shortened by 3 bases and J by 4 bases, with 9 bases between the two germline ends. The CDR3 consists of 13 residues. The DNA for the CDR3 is TGTGCCAGCAGTTTGGGAGAAGGCTATGGCTACACCTTC. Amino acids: CASSLGEGYGYTF.

This chain's CDR3 is CASSQDTGPRGYTF. Here the CDR3 DNA reads TGCGCCAGCAGCCAAGATACAGGGCCCCGCGGCTACACCTTC. The chain joins TRBV4-3 to TRBJ1-2, with a tentative D call TRBD1 (6 bases). This CDR3 spans 14 amino acids. The germline V and J ends were trimmed by 0 bases and 8 bases, with 13 bases remaining between them. Germline values: CDR1 LGHNA, CDR2 YSLEER.

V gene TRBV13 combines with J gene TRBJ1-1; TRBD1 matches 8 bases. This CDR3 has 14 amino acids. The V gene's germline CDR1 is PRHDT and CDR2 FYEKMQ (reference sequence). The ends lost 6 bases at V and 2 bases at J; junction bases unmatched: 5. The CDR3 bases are TGTGCCAGCAGTTGGGACAGGCGAAACACTGAAGCTTTCTTT. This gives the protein CASSWDRRNTEAFF.